These 20 T cell receptor beta chains came from one sample sequenced in a study of response to subunit inactivated influenza vaccine. From the RT-PCR reads, TCRdb called clonotypes with MiXCR, one entry per CDR3 protein. Of 500,000 or so distinct CDR3 sequences in the sample, 16% were seen once. The sequenced sample was CD4+ T cells sorted from PBMCs, obtained about 24 months after vaccination. Source of these receptors: a man between 50 and 69 years old who received an inactivated influenza vaccine.

The V call is TRBV4-3, the J call TRBJ2-1; a possible D gene is TRBD2 (5 bases). Germline CDR1 LGHNA, CDR2 YSLEER. The V end was cut by 1 base, the J end by 3 bases, with 13 bases between. This CDR3 has 16 amino acids. CDR3 nucleotide sequence: TGCGCCAGCAGCCAAGGCGGAGCCGGGATCTACAATGAGCAGTTCTTC. It encodes CASSQGGAGIYNEQFF.

The chain's CDR3 is CASSHLGLAGGEQFF. In DNA, the CDR3 is TGCGCCAGCAGCCACCTGGGACTAGCGGGGGGTGAGCAGTTCTTC. The V gene is TRBV4-1, the J gene TRBJ2-1, with 15 bases fitting TRBD2. The V segment lost 3 bases and the J segment 9 bases; nucleotides outside the gene matches: 3. Germline CDR1 is MGHRA and CDR2 is YSYEKL. The CDR3 is 15 residues long.

There are a few counts of this clonotype. Written as DNA, the CDR3 is TGCAGCGTTCGGGGCAGGTTGAACACTGAAGCTTTCTTT. Its translation is CSVRGRLNTEAFF. V is TRBV29-1 and J is TRBJ1-1, with D perhaps matching TRBD1 (5 bases). Germline CDR1 and CDR2: SQVTM and ANQGSEA. This CDR3 is built from 13 residues. V was trimmed by 5 bases and J by 0 bases, leaving 10 bases between them.

The chain employs TRBV20-1 and TRBJ1-6, with D tentatively TRBD1 (5 bases). Germline assignment: CDR1 DFQATT and CDR2 SNEGSKA (reference sequence). V shed 3 bases and J shed 5 bases, with 17 bases lying between them. This CDR3 is built from 16 residues. CDR3 sequence: CSARGGNSLHNSPLHF. The CDR3 nucleotides are TGCAGTGCTAGGGGGGGTAACAGTCTACATAATTCACCCCTCCACTTT.

The rearrangement uses TRBV24-1 and TRBJ1-2; 7 bases line up with TRBD1. The CDR3 covers 16 residues. After removal of 5 bases from V and 0 bases from J, the junction contained 8 bases not matched to a gene. Germline V gives CDR1 KGHDR, CDR2 SFDVKD. DNA for the CDR3: TGTGCCACCAGTGGTCGACAGGGTACAACTAACTATGGCTACACCTTC. Its protein is CATSGRQGTTNYGYTF.

The chain employs TRBV7-2 and TRBJ2-3; D is ambiguous. The length of the CDR3 is 16 residues. V was clipped by 5 bases and J by 0 bases, with 15 bases between them. Per germline, CDR1 SGHTA and CDR2 FQGNSA. CDR3 amino acids: CASSNVPEDSTDTQYF. Here the CDR3 DNA reads TGTGCCAGCAGCAATGTCCCAGAGGACAGCACAGATACGCAGTATTTT.

The chain carries TRBV12-3 or TRBV12-4 and TRBJ2-3; 16 bases agree with TRBD2. The CDR3 length is 16 residues. J was trimmed by 7 bases and V by 3 bases; bases with no gene match: 4. The chain's CDR3 is CASSLGTSGGVNTQYF. The CDR3 bases are TGTGCCAGCAGTTTGGGGACTAGCGGGGGGGTTAATACGCAGTATTTT.

At least ten counts were recorded for this clonotype. The chain recombines TRBV7-2 with TRBJ1-2, with unresolved D. The germline V gene has CDR1 SGHTA and CDR2 FQGNSA. Trimming shortened V by 5 bases and J by 8 bases, and 18 bases separated the two germline ends. The CDR3 extends over 14 amino acids. This CDR3 is CASSLLGRTGGYTF. CDR3 DNA sequence: TGTGCCAGCAGCCTACTCGGACGGACCGGAGGCTACACCTTC.

This sequence joins TRBV20-1 and TRBJ2-4; 15 positions match TRBD2. Germline loops: CDR1 DFQATT, CDR2 SNEGSKA (reference sequence). The CDR3 covers 15 residues. V lost 2 bases and J lost 8; bases outside the gene matches: 4. CDR3 nucleotides: TGCAGTGCTAGACGGACTAGCGGGAGGGAATACATTCAGTACTTC. Protein product: CSARRTSGREYIQYF.

DNA of the CDR3: TGTGCCAGCAGCCCCGGGACACGGGGTGAAGCTTTCTTT. This translates into CASSPGTRGEAFF. This chain uses TRBV11-2 with TRBJ1-1; possible D gene TRBD1, 6 bases. This CDR3 has 13 amino acids. V lost 5 bases and J 7 bases, leaving 14 bases between the germline ends. Germline V gene lookup returns CDR1 SGHAT and CDR2 FQNNGV.

This clonotype appeared many times. This sequence joins TRBV5-1 and TRBJ2-3; 10 bases match TRBD2. This CDR3 spans 17 amino acids. Germline V gene data show CDR1 as SGHRS and CDR2 as YFSETQ. V gave up 3 bases and J gave up 0 bases; unmatched junction bases: 7. Here the CDR3 reads CASSSISLAGSTDTQYF. Written as DNA, the CDR3 is TGCGCCAGCAGCTCGATATCACTAGCGGGGAGCACAGATACGCAGTATTTT. Using reference TRBV5-1 and TRBJ2-3 for the parts outside the CDR3, the full variable domain is KAGVTQTPRYLIKTRGQQVTLSCSPISGHRSVSWYQQTPGQGLQFLFEYFSETQRNKGNFPGRFSGRQFSNSRSEMNVSTLELGDSALYLCASSSISLAGSTDTQYFGPGTRLTVL.

The rearrangement uses TRBV20-1 and TRBJ2-7; D is uncertain. Trimming left V 7 bases short and J 2 bases short, with 9 bases between. Germline CDR1 and CDR2: DFQATT and SNEGSKA (reference sequence). This CDR3 spans 11 amino acids. CDR3: CSGTRTYEQYF. The CDR3 region has the DNA TGCAGTGGGACCCGAACCTACGAGCAGTACTTC.

This clonotype was counted between two and nine times. The chain recombines TRBV29-1 with TRBJ2-5; weak D call: TRBD1 (5 bases). V was pared by 2 bases and J by 2 bases, with 12 bases between. The germline V gene encodes CDR1 SQVTM and CDR2 ANQGSEA. The CDR3 covers 14 residues. The CDR3 is CSVEQGARQETQYF. DNA for the CDR3: TGCAGCGTTGAACAGGGTGCCCGACAAGAGACCCAGTACTTC.

The chain recombines TRBV7-2 with TRBJ2-5, with D possibly being TRBD1 (6 bases). The CDR3 is made up of 14 amino acids. V was trimmed by 2 bases and J by 1 base, leaving 8 bases between them. Germline V gene data show CDR1 as SGHTA and CDR2 as FQGNSA. CDR3 residues: CASSLRDTQETQYF. CDR3 bases: TGTGCCAGCAGCTTAAGGGACACCCAAGAGACCCAGTACTTC.

The chain carries TRBV7-2 and TRBJ1-2, with D uncertain. The V and J ends lost 2 bases and 4 bases respectively, with 11 bases between them. Per germline, CDR1 SGHTA and CDR2 FQGNSA. The CDR3 contains 14 residues. DNA for the CDR3: TGTGCCAGCAGCTTAAGTCAGGCAGTCTATGGCTACACCTTC. Translating gives CASSLSQAVYGYTF.

The chain couples TRBV4-1 to TRBJ1-2; a weak D match, TRBD1 (5 bases). Germline V gene lookup returns CDR1 MGHRA and CDR2 YSYEKL. The ends were cut back, 3 bases at V and 6 bases at J, with 17 bases in the middle. The CDR3 totals 15 residues. The CDR3, as DNA: TGCGCCAGCAGCCAGACGGGGGACCGGGGGGATGGCTACACCTTC. Its protein is CASSQTGDRGDGYTF.

This clonotype was detected only a few times. The CDR3 DNA reads TGTGCCAGCAGCCATTCCGCGTATGAGCAGTTCTTC. It specifies CASSHSAYEQFF. This sequence joins TRBV3-1 and TRBJ2-1; no definite D call. CDR3 length: 12 amino acids. Trimming took 3 bases from V and 8 from J, leaving 8 bases between them. Germline CDR1 and CDR2: LGHDT and YNNKEL (reference sequence).

This clonotype has a handful of counts. The rearrangement uses TRBV6-1 and TRBJ2-2; D not certain. Between the trimmed V and J ends, which lost 4 bases and 6 bases, there was a span of 3 bases. This CDR3 is 11 amino acids long. Looked up from germline, CDR1 is MNHNS and CDR2 is SASEGT. The CDR3 reads CASSVAGELFF. DNA of the CDR3: TGTGCCAGCAGTGTAGCCGGGGAGCTGTTTTTT.

This clonotype showed up just a few times. This chain uses TRBV12-3 or TRBV12-4 with TRBJ2-1, with TRBD2 identical over 9 bases. The J segment lost 12 bases and the V segment lost 5 bases, leaving 5 bases of the junction unmatched. The CDR3 consists of 12 residues. CDR3 sequence: CASSETSGLQFF. The CDR3 DNA reads TGTGCCAGCAGTGAGACTAGCGGACTGCAGTTCTTC.

This clonotype was recorded at least ten times. Here the CDR3 reads CASSQAGPGVETQYF. Here the CDR3 DNA reads TGTGCCAGCAGCCAAGCTGGGCCCGGGGTGGAGACCCAGTACTTC. The chain links TRBV3-1 to TRBJ2-5, with D tentatively TRBD2 (5 bases). Between the trimmed V and J ends, which lost 1 base and 5 bases, there was a span of 14 bases. The CDR3 has 15 amino acids. From germline, CDR1 is LGHDT and CDR2 YNNKEL (reference sequence).